This T cell receptor beta chain was captured by sequencing in a study of OX40 agonist ivuxolimab in advanced cancers. Study background: Subjects had a mean age of 60 years, with a range of 23 to 79; about 83% were male.

Blood got drawn at baseline, again on cycle 4 day 1, and then on cycle 7 day 1. Notes on this clone: Its antigen is undetermined.

Here immunoSEQ multiplex PCR was the method, and the copy in TCRdb shows in-frame clones only, minus some. The table lists 60,000 to 65,000 clones, 75% to 95% of them singletons. Germline trimming cut 0 bases from V and 3 bases from J; bases unmatched to any gene: 2. CDR1 and CDR2 (germline): MGHRA, YSYEKL. The CDR3 sequence is 14 residues long. Findings and caveats of the study: The specificity for antigen of the expanded peripheral T cells was not determined. More expanded clones were found, on average, in CD8+ than in CD4+ T cells.

The chain has TRBV4-1 and TRBJ2-7; 7 nucleotides line up with TRBD1. The specimen was CD4+ or CD8+ T cells sorted from blood, collected in a trial of the OX40 agonist ivuxolimab. The sequence was obtained from an adult with an advanced solid tumor such as melanoma, head and neck, liver or kidney cancer. The chain's CDR3 is CASSQETGDYEQYF. The CDR3 nucleotides are TGCGCCAGCAGCCAAGAAACAGGGGACTACGAGCAGTACTTC.